This T cell receptor beta chain was sequenced during a study of beta chain features in type 1 diabetes. Study background: Patients and healthy donors were similar in age, gender and cell yields. Notes on the study in general: Here, the possible influence of HLA type (on TCRB rearrangement) remained unresolved. In patients and controls equally, PCR might favor templates that are shorter. Among patients with Type 1 diabetes, TCRB CDR3s were moderately but significantly shorter in every one of the four CD4+ subsets.

Purity above 95% was achieved in all sorted populations. Sequenced material consisted of expressed TCRB transcripts (all of the isolated RNA was reverse transcribed). Using immunoSEQ multiplex PCR, the repertoire was profiled, and TCRdb retains in-frame clones only, with some absent. This table has about 170,000 clones, approximately 8.1% appearing once. On this clone: Its antigen is undetermined.

The CDR3 runs to 16 residues. Trimming cost V 4 bases and J 7 bases, with 17 bases left between them. Germline V gives CDR1 LNHNV, CDR2 YYDKDF (reference sequence). Specimen: central memory CD4+ T cells from blood. The TCR originated in a man aged 18 to 29 with type 1 diabetes. This chain links TRBV15 with TRBJ1-6; D is possibly TRBD1 (6 bases). The CDR3 coding sequence is TGTGCCACCAGCACCCTTTTGCGGGGGGCGAATTCACCCCTCCACTTT. Its protein is CATSTLLRGANSPLHF.